Only a few counts were recorded for the clone carrying this T cell receptor beta chain. Antigen specificity is unknown. PCR used 60 Vbeta primers and 13 Jbeta primers. Generated by immunoSEQ multiplex PCR, the TCRdb table keeps only in-frame clones and is missing some. The sample includes 100,000 to 150,000 clones, roughly 72% of them seen just once. This entry belongs to a study of cytomegalovirus exposure and HLA in healthy donors. Across the whole study: A prior analysis found 117 million unique TCR beta sequences from around 200 million T cells.

General study results and limits: Cytomegalovirus association was listed for 170 or so TCR beta chains.

The CDR3 runs to 13 residues. Trimming cost V 10 bases and J 3 bases, with 15 bases left between them. The germline V gene has CDR1 ENHRY and CDR2 SYGVKD. The chain employs TRBV10-3 and TRBJ1-1, with D perhaps TRBD1 (5 bases). This clonotype was sampled from a woman between 45 and 65 years old in good health and CMV-seronegative. Sample: PBMCs. DNA of the CDR3: TGTGCCAGCTCCAGGGTTGGGGACACTGAAGCTTTCTTT. It codes for CASSRVGDTEAFF.